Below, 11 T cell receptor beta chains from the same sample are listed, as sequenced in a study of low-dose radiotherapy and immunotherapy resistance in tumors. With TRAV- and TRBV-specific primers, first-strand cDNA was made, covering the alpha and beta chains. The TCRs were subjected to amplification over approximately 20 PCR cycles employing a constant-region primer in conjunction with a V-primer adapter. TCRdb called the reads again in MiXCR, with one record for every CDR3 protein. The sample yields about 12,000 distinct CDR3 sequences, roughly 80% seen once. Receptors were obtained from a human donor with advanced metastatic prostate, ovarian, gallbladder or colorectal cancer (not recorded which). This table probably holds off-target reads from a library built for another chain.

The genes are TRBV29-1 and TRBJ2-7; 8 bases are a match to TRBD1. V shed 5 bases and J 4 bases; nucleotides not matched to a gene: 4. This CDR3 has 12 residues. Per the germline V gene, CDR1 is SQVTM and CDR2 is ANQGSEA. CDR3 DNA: TGCAGCGTTAAGAGACAGGGGTACGAGCAGTACTTC. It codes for CSVKRQGYEQYF.

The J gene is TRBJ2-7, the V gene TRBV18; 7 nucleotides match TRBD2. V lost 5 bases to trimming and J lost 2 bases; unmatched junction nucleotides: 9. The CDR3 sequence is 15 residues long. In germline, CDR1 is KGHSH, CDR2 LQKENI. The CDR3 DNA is TGTGCCAGCTCAAGCGGGGCGGGGGTTACCTACGAGCAGTACTTC. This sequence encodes CASSSGAGVTYEQYF.

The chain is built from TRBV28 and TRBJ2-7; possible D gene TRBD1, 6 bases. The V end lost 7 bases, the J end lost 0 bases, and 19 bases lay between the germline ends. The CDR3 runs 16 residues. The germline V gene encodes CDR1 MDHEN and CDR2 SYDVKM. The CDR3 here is CASTPPPGQSSYEQYF. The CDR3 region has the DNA TGTGCCAGCACCCCTCCTCCGGGACAAAGCTCCTACGAGCAGTACTTC.

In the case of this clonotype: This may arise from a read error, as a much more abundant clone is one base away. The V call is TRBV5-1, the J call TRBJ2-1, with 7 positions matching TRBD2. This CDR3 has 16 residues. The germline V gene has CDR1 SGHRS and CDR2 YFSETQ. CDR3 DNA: TGCGCCAGCAGCTTGGCAGCGGGACGTATAGACGATGAGCAGTGCTTC. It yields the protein CASSLAAGRIDDEQCF.

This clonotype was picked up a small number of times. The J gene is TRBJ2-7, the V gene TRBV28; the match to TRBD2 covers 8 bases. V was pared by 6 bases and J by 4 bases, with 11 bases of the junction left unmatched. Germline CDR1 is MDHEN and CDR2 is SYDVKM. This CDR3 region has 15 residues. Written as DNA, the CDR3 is TGTGCCAGCAGCCAGCGGGTAGCGGGATCGTACGAGCAGTACTTC. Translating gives CASSQRVAGSYEQYF.

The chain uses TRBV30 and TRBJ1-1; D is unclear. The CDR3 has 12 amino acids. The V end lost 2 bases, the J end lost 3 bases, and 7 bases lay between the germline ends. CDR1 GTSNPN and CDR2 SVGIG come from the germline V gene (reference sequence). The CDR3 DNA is TGTGCCTGGAGTAAAACGGACACTGAAGCTTTCTTT. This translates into CAWSKTDTEAFF.

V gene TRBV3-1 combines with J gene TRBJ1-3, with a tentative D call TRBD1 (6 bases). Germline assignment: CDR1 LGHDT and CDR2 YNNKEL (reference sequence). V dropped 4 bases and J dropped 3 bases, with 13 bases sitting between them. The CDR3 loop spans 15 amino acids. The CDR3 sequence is CASSLTGAGGNTIYF. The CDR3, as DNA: TGTGCCAGCAGCCTCACGGGGGCAGGTGGAAACACCATATATTTT.

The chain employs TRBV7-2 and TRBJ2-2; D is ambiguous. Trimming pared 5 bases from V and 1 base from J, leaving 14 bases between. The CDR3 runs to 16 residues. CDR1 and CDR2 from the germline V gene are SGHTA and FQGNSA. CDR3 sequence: CASSLQGQMNTGELFF. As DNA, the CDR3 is TGTGCCAGCAGCCTTCAAGGTCAGATGAACACCGGGGAGCTGTTTTTT.

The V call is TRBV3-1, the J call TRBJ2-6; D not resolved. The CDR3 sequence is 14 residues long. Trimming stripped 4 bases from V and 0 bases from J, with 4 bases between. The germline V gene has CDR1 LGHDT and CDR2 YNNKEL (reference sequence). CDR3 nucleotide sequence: TGTGCCAGCAGCCCAATCTCTGGGGCCAACGTCCTGACTTTC. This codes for CASSPISGANVLTF.

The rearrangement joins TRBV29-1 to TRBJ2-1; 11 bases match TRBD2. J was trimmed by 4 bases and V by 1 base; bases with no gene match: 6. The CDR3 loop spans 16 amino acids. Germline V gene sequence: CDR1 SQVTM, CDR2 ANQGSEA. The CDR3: CSVEVPGTSGYNEQFF. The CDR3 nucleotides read TGCAGCGTTGAAGTCCCCGGGACTAGCGGTTACAATGAGCAGTTCTTC.

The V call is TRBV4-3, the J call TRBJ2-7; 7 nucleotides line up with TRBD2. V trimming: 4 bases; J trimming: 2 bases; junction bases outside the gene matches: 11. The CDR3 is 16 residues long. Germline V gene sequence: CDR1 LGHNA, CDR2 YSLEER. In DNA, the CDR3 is TGCGCCAGCAGCCGGACCCTAGCGGACCTGACCTACGAGCAGTACTTC. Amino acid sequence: CASSRTLADLTYEQYF.